This T cell receptor (beta chain) was observed in a study of beta chain features in type 1 diabetes. The germline gives CDR1 SGHDT, CDR2 YYEEEE. V shed 1 base and J shed 0 bases, with 7 bases lying between them. The CDR3 extends over 15 amino acids. cDNA synthesis used the whole RNA isolate, giving expressed TCRB sequences. The read count averaged roughly 4 million across naive, central memory and regulatory T cell samples. Sequencing was performed with immunoSEQ multiplex PCR; in TCRdb, only in-frame clones are kept and a portion is missing. The sample consists of some 190,000 clones, 7.8% of them appearing once. This clone was detected a few times. Its antigen is undetermined. Study conclusions and caveats: Any HLA-type effect on TCRB rearrangement remained unresolved here. Junctions at VDJ sites from type 1 diabetes patients had fewer insertions and more deletions. High TCR expression in some cells could lead to their over-representation in cDNA sequencing. TCRB CDR3s from Type 1 diabetes patients were moderately but significantly shorter in all four CD4+ subsets.

Sequenced input: central memory CD4+ T cells from blood. The chain links TRBV5-6 to TRBJ1-4; D is ambiguous. This receptor was obtained from a woman aged 40-49 years with type 1 diabetes. The CDR3 sequence is CASSLFGATNEKLFF. DNA of the CDR3: TGTGCCAGCAGCTTGTTCGGTGCAACTAATGAAAAACTGTTTTTT.